The clone carrying this TCR beta chain was observed a few times. As yet, its antigen is unknown. Germline is not matched at one junction end, which may reflect a read error. This record belongs to a study of T cell repertoires in cytomegalovirus infection. Study information: In public TCR beta signatures, there were indications of both CMV infection and matching HLA type.

This CDR3 comprises 15 residues. Germline V gene lookup returns CDR1 MNHEY and CDR2 SVGEGT. General study results and limits: Dominating the ex vivo response were HLA-C-restricted CMV-specific TCR beta clonotypes.

TCRdb called the reads again in MiXCR, with one record for every CDR3 protein. The sample shows under 350,000 distinct CDR3 sequences, more than 8% of them seen only once. This TCR was recovered from a human donor in good health (CMV status not recorded). Some clones in this sample may be carry-over from other donors' samples. The sequenced material came from PBMCs. The chain couples TRBV6-2 or TRBV6-3 to TRBJ2-2; 9 bases are shared with TRBD2. For the CDR3, the DNA is TGTGCAAGCAGGACGAGCGGGAGGACGACCGGGGAGCTGTTTTTT. Its protein is CASRTSGRTTGELFF.